The source of this TCR beta chain is a study of OX40 agonist ivuxolimab in advanced cancers. Whole-study results and caveats: Averaged across samples, CD8+ T cells carried more expanded clones than CD4+ did.

Repertoires were generated with immunoSEQ multiplex PCR, while TCRdb's copy carries only in-frame clones and drops some. This table has about 22,000 clones, 65% to 80% appearing once. Notes on this clone: Antigen: not known.

Trimming took 5 bases from V and 10 from J, leaving 15 bases between them. This CDR3 contains 13 residues. Germline values: CDR1 SGHVS, CDR2 FNYEAQ. The gene calls are TRBV7-6 and TRBJ2-1; unclear D gene. This specimen was CD4+ or CD8+ T cells sorted from blood, taken in a trial of the OX40 agonist ivuxolimab. This receptor was identified in an adult with an advanced solid tumor such as melanoma, head and neck, liver or kidney cancer. CDR3 sequence: CASSLGSAWEQFF. DNA for the CDR3: TGTGCCAGCAGCCTGGGATCAGCTTGGGAGCAGTTCTTC.